These T cell receptor beta chains were read from a single sample in a study of blood T cell repertoires in COVID-19. Profiled with immunoSEQ multiplex PCR; TCRdb holds only in-frame clones, not every one. The table shows roughly 34,000 clones, with about 80% occurring only once. What was sequenced was peripheral blood. The receptors stem from a woman in her 70s with acute or convalescent COVID-19. The CDR3 runs from the conserved cysteine through the conserved F or W. D genes are given only for firm matches. Clone size is shown for a subset of rows, as once, few, many or a class of expanded clone.

j_call d_call v_call clone_size cdr3_aa cdr3_nt
TRBJ2-7 TRBD2 TRBV5-1 . CASSPGLAGPSSYEQYF TGCGCCAGCAGCCCGGGACTAGCGGGGCCAAGCTCCTACGAGCAGTACTTC
TRBJ2-2 . TRBV3-1/TRBV3-2 . CASSRYEGSGELFF TGTGCCAGCAGCCGCTACGAGGGTTCCGGGGAGCTGTTTTTT
TRBJ2-7 . TRBV29-1 . CSVVSQSNEQYF TGCAGCGTTGTATCACAGAGCAACGAGCAGTACTTC
TRBJ1-5 TRBD1 TRBV2 once CASSRDRVDQPQHF TGTGCCAGCAGTCGGGACAGGGTGGACCAGCCCCAGCATTTT
TRBJ2-7 . TRBV20-1 . CSASGLPATHLEAYEQYF TGCAGTGCTAGTGGTCTTCCGGCTACCCATCTAGAGGCCTACGAGCAGTACTTC
TRBJ2-2 TRBD2 TRBV7-2 . CASSLAGLAGTGELFF TGTGCCAGCAGCTTAGCGGGACTAGCGGGCACCGGGGAGCTGTTTTTT
TRBJ1-5 TRBD1 TRBV28 . CASSRTGPGHF TGTGCCAGCAGCCGGACAGGCCCGGGGCATTTT
TRBJ1-5 TRBD1 TRBV10-3 few CAVGQGNQPQHF TGTGCCGTGGGACAGGGTAATCAGCCCCAGCATTTT
TRBJ2-1 . TRBV11-3 . CASSSGLAAFGEQFF TGTGCCAGCAGCTCGGGACTGGCGGCCTTCGGTGAGCAGTTCTTC
TRBJ2-5 TRBD2 TRBV10-1 . CASSEILAGPEGETQYF TGCGCCAGCAGTGAGATACTAGCGGGGCCAGAAGGAGAGACCCAGTACTTC
TRBJ2-7 TRBD2 TRBV19 . CASSIVASGTYEQYF TGTGCCAGTAGTATAGTAGCTAGCGGTACCTACGAGCAGTACTTC
TRBJ2-7 TRBD1 TRBV27 . CASSFWDRGFNEQYF TGTGCCAGCAGTTTCTGGGACAGGGGGTTCAACGAGCAGTACTTC
TRBJ2-7 TRBD1 TRBV2 . CASSRTGGGSYEQYF TGTGCCAGCAGTAGGACAGGGGGGGGGTCCTACGAGCAGTACTTC
TRBJ1-1 TRBD1 TRBV9 . CASTTGGGMAFF TGTGCCAGCACCACAGGGGGGGGGATGGCTTTCTTT
TRBJ1-1 TRBD1 TRBV25-1 . CASSEYPGTANTEAFF TGTGCCAGCAGTGAATATCCCGGGACAGCGAACACTGAAGCTTTCTTT
TRBJ2-1 TRBD2 TRBV29-1 . CSVHLAGRSYNEQFF TGCAGCGTGCATCTAGCGGGACGGAGCTACAATGAGCAGTTCTTC
TRBJ1-1 . TRBV4-1 . CASSQDSPRNRRNTEAFF TGCGCCAGCAGCCAAGATTCCCCCAGGAACCGTCGGAACACTGAAGCTTTCTTT
TRBJ2-5 TRBD2 TRBV28 . CASSSTRLADAQETQYF TGTGCCAGCAGTTCCACTAGACTAGCGGACGCCCAAGAGACCCAGTACTTC